This T cell receptor (beta chain) was recorded in a study of blood T cell repertoires in COVID-19. On the study more broadly: Acute-phase and convalescent COVID-19 samples originated in the United States, Italy and Spain. T cells, B-cell-depleted T cells, or PBMCs provided the cDNA or gDNA that served as material.

Authors' methods: Reference gene primer amplification yielded estimated nucleated cell counts. This table comes from immunoSEQ multiplex PCR, and its TCRdb copy is limited to in-frame clones, with some not included. D and trimming come from the DNA, and the V and J calls and clone size come from that table. The sample holds about 26,000 clones, around two thirds seen once. This CDR3 comprises 14 residues. V and J are TRBV21-1 and TRBJ1-1; the listed D gene, TRBD1, was not tested against the DNA. TRBV21-1 is assigned pseudogene status. This TCR was sampled from a man between 60 and 70 years old with active or convalescent COVID-19. The sample taken for sequencing was peripheral blood. The DNA for the CDR3 is TGTGCCAGCAGCAAAGACGACAGGGGCACTGAAGCTTTCTTT. This gives the protein CASSKDDRGTEAFF.